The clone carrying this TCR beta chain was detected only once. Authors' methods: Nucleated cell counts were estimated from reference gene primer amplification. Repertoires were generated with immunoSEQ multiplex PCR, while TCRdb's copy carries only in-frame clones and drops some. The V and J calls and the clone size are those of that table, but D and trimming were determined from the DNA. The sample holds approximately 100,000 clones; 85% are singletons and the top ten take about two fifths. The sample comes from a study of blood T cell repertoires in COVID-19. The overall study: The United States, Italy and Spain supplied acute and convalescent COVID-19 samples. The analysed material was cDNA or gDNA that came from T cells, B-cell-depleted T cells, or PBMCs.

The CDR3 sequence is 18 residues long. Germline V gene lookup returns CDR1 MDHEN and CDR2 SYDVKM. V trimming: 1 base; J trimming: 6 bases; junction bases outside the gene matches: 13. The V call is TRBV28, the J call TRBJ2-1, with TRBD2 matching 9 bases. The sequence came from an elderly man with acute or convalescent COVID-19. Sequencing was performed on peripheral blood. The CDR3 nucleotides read TGTGCCAGCAGTTTATCCGGATTATCTAGCGGGGCCCCCAATGAGCAGTTCTTC. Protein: CASSLSGLSSGAPNEQFF.